This T cell receptor (beta chain) was sequenced in a study of cytomegalovirus exposure and HLA in healthy donors. Primers for the PCR totalled 60 Vbeta and 13 Jbeta. The table came from immunoSEQ multiplex PCR; TCRdb's copy has only in-frame clones and leaves some out. The sample lists under 250,000 clones, roughly 85% occurring once. Germline CDR1 MDHEN, CDR2 SYDVKM. This CDR3 is 16 amino acids long. V gave up 3 bases and J gave up 11 bases; unmatched junction bases: 17. This chain joins TRBV28 and TRBJ2-5; 8 bases fit TRBD2. Sequences were obtained from PBMCs. This receptor was identified in a male donor in good health and CMV-seronegative. The CDR3 protein is CASSLPTPGGPSPQYF. The CDR3 region has the DNA TGTGCCAGCAGTTTGCCGACCCCGGGAGGGCCGAGCCCGCAGTACTTC.